This TCR beta chain was identified during a study of pediatric ulcerative colitis. Study-wide findings and caveats: Repertoires came from total lymphocyte DNA, not specific subsets. In rectum, acute severe colitis had expanded clones and less diversity. Compared with controls, ulcerative colitis showed greater blood-rectum clone sharing.

This was a survey-level run. Profiling relied on immunoSEQ multiplex PCR, and the TCRdb table lists in-frame clones only, not all of them. Of 17,000 or so clones in the sample, about three quarters are singletons; the top ten hold roughly 3.2%. The rectum was sampled with one to two pinch biopsies at colonoscopy. This clone was counted between two and nine times. No antigen is known for it. The germline V and J ends were trimmed by 6 bases and 3 bases, with 15 bases remaining between them. This CDR3 comprises 14 residues. Germline V gene lookup returns CDR1 MDHEN and CDR2 SYDVKM. Source material: gut tissue. This TCR came from a girl aged 5-17 years with moderate ulcerative colitis. The chain uses TRBV28 and TRBJ2-7; D is undetermined. CDR3 residues: CASRGQDGVYEQYF. The CDR3 DNA sequence: TGTGCCAGCAGAGGGCAGGACGGAGTCTACGAGCAGTACTTC.